The clone carrying this T cell receptor beta chain was recorded once. This entry belongs to a study of blood T cell repertoires in COVID-19. Study information: T cells, B-cell-depleted T cells, or PBMCs supplied cDNA or gDNA.

Profiling relied on immunoSEQ multiplex PCR, and the TCRdb table lists in-frame clones only, not all of them. This table has some 300,000 clones, 70% to 90% appearing once. The sequencing input was peripheral blood. This TCR was recovered from a woman aged 25 to 39 who had recovered from COVID-19.

The CDR3: CASSVEPRGADTQYF. Written as DNA, the CDR3 is TGTGCCAGCAGCGTAGAGCCACGGGGGGCAGATACGCAGTATTTT. This sequence joins TRBV9 and TRBJ2-3, with 7 bases identical to TRBD2. Germline values: CDR1 SGDLS, CDR2 YYNGEE. V shed 0 bases, J shed 4 bases, and the junction held 5 bases outside the gene matches. The CDR3 length is 15 residues. Looking up the rest from reference TRBV9 and TRBJ2-3 gives the full variable domain: DSGVTQTPKHLITATGQRVTLRCSPRSGDLSVYWYQQSLDQGLQFLIQYYNGEERAKGNILERFSAQQFPDLHSELNLSSLELGDSALYFCASSVEPRGADTQYFGPGTRLTVL.